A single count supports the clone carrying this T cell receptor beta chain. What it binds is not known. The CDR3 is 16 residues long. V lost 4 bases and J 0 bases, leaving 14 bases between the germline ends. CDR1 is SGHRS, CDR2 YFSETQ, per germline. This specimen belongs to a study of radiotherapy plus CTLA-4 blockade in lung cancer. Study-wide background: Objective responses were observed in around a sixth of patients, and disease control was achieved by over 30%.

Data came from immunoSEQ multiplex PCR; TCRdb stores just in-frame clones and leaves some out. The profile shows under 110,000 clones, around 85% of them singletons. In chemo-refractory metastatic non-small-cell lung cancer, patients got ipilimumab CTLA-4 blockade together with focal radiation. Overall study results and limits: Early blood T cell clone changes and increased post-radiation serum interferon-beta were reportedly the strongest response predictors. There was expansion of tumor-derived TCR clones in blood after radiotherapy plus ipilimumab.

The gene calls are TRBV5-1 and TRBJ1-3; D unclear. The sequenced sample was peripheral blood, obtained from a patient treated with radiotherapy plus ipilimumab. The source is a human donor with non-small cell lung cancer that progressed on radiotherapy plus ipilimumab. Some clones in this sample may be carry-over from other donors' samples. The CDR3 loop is CASSASSLSSGNTIYF. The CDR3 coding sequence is TGCGCCAGCAGCGCCTCGAGTTTGAGCTCTGGAAACACCATATATTTT.